The 2 T cell receptor beta chains reported below all come from one sample, sequenced in a study of T cells expressing NK-cell markers. Using the 5' RACE reads, TCRdb records one entry per CDR3 protein without DNA. This sample contains some 410,000 distinct CDR3 sequences. Sequences were obtained from blood T cells: a sorted CD56 or NKG2C T cell subset, CD4+ or CD8+ T cells, or bulk PBMC T cells (not recorded which). Receptors were obtained from a woman aged 18 to 75 in good health.

The chain employs TRBV2 and TRBJ2-7; absent DNA, TCRdb's TRBD1 call cannot be checked. Germline lookup yields CDR1 SNHLY and CDR2 FYNNEI. CDR3 length: 12 residues. CDR3: CASGRGTYEQYF.

The V call is TRBV5-4, the J call TRBJ1-1. Germline V lookup: CDR1 SGHNT, CDR2 YYREEE (reference sequence). This CDR3 has 16 residues. CDR3 in amino acids: CASSSLTQALGTEAFF.